Each of the 10 T cell receptor beta chains below was sequenced from the same sample in a study of cytomegalovirus exposure and HLA in healthy donors. Primers for the PCR totalled 60 Vbeta and 13 Jbeta. The method was immunoSEQ multiplex PCR; TCRdb's version includes in-frame clones alone and lacks a portion of them. Of about 100,000 clones listed, 74% are singletons. Sequenced sample: PBMCs. These receptors originate from a man aged 45-65 years in good health and CMV-seropositive.

This chain links TRBV19 with TRBJ2-7, with TRBD1 matching 9 bases. The CDR3 is made up of 15 amino acids. V shed 6 bases, J shed 1 base, and the junction held 7 bases outside the gene matches. Looked up from germline, CDR1 is LNHDA and CDR2 is SQIVND (reference sequence). The CDR3 nucleotides read TGTGCCAGTAGCCCTGGACAGGGGTTTTCCTACGAGCAGTACTTC. This encodes CASSPGQGFSYEQYF.

The CDR3 loop reads CASVPGGGPGNTIYF. In nucleotides, the CDR3 is TGTGCCAGCGTCCCTGGGGGAGGGCCTGGAAACACCATATATTTT. The gene calls are TRBV28 and TRBJ1-3, with a tentative D call TRBD1 (5 bases). The V gene lost 8 bases and the J gene lost 2 bases, with 16 bases spanning the gap. Germline CDR1 and CDR2: MDHEN and SYDVKM. The CDR3 runs to 15 residues.

The V and J genes are TRBV10-1 and TRBJ2-1; 7 nucleotides agree with TRBD1. Germline CDR1 is WNHNN and CDR2 is SYGVQD (reference sequence). CDR3 size: 11 residues. J gave up 8 bases and V 8 bases, and 3 bases lay outside the gene matches. The CDR3 protein is CASQGDHEQFF. Here the CDR3 DNA reads TGCGCCAGCCAGGGGGACCATGAGCAGTTCTTC.

V gene TRBV6-1 combines with J gene TRBJ1-6; 7 bases match TRBD1. The V gene's germline CDR1 is MNHNS and CDR2 SASEGT. V lost 3 bases to trimming and J lost 4 bases; unmatched junction nucleotides: 3. The CDR3 is made up of 15 amino acids. Here the CDR3 DNA reads TGTGCCAGCAGTGAGCTCAGGGGGTATAATTCACCCCTCCACTTT. Translation gives CASSELRGYNSPLHF.

The rearrangement uses TRBV25-1 and TRBJ2-5; D ambiguous. The germline gives CDR1 MGHDK, CDR2 SYGVNS. This CDR3 has 16 residues. V was trimmed by 6 bases and J by 1 base, leaving 18 bases between them. The CDR3, as DNA: TGTGCCAGCAGGGGTAGAGAGTCGCGGAGCCAAGAGACCCAGTACTTC. Amino acids: CASRGRESRSQETQYF.

The chain carries TRBV5-1 and TRBJ2-3; 13 bases fit TRBD2. Germline assignment: CDR1 SGHRS and CDR2 YFSETQ. V lost 4 bases, J lost 7 bases, and 6 bases stayed unmatched. The CDR3 totals 15 residues. The CDR3 spells CASSPPGLAGNTQYF. The CDR3, as DNA: TGCGCCAGCAGCCCACCGGGACTAGCGGGGAATACGCAGTATTTT.

The chain carries TRBV20-1 and TRBJ1-2, with TRBD1 identical over 9 bases. Germline CDR1 DFQATT, CDR2 SNEGSKA (reference sequence). The length of the CDR3 is 11 residues. J was trimmed by 6 bases and V by 5 bases; bases with no gene match: 1. The CDR3 bases are TGCAGTGCTTGGACAGGGGATGGCTACACCTTC. It specifies CSAWTGDGYTF.

Comments on this clone: At one end the junction does not follow the germline gene, possibly because of a read error. The same CDR3 also results from other DNA sequences found in this sample. This chain joins TRBV18 and TRBJ1-1; a weak D match, TRBD1 (6 bases). The germline V gene has CDR1 KGHSH and CDR2 LQKENI. This CDR3 region has 13 residues. CDR3 amino acids: CASSIGQNTEAFF. DNA for the CDR3: TGTGCCAGCTCAATAGGACAGAACACTGAAGCTTTTTTT.

This clone was counted only a few times. The chain carries TRBV5-4 and TRBJ2-5; 12 positions agree with TRBD1. The V and J ends lost 7 bases and 5 bases, in that order; junction bases with no gene match: 3. Germline V gives CDR1 SGHNT, CDR2 YYREEE (reference sequence). CDR3 size: 13 residues. CDR3 loop: CASSGTGGETQYF. In DNA form, the CDR3 reads TGTGCCAGCTCCGGGACAGGGGGCGAGACCCAGTACTTC.

The chain links TRBV5-5 to TRBJ2-1; TRBD2 agrees at 8 bases. Trimming cost V 5 bases and J 9 bases; bases outside gene matches: 7. The CDR3 totals 13 residues. CDR1 SGHKS and CDR2 YYEKEE come from the germline V gene (reference sequence). CDR3 nucleotide sequence: TGTGCCAGCAGGGGGCGGGAGGTTGGTGAGCAGTTCTTC. Translating it yields CASRGREVGEQFF.